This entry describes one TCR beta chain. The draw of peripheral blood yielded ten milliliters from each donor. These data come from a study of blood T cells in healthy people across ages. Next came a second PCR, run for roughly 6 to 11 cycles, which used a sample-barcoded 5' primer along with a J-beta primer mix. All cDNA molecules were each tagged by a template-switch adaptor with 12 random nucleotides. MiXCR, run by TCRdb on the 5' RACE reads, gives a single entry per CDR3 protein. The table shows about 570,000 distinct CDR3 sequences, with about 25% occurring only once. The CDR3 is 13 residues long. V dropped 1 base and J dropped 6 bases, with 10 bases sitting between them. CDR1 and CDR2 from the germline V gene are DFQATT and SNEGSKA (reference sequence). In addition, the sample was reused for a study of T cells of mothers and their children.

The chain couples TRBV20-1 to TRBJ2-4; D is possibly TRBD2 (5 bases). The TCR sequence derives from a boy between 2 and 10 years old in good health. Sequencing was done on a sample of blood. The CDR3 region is CSARAGSGNIQYF. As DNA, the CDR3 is TGCAGTGCTAGAGCGGGGTCCGGAAACATTCAGTACTTC.